A single sample is the source of the 7 T cell receptor beta chains below, sequenced in a study of read filtering for tumor transcriptome and immune sequencing. The library was built from 400 ng RNA with molecular barcoded adaptors for alpha/delta and beta/gamma chains. TCRdb called the reads again in MiXCR, with one record for every CDR3 protein. The sample contains around 23,000 distinct CDR3 sequences, less than 25% of which appear only once. Sequenced material: a population of CD138-negative cells sorted from bone marrow. All receptors derive from a donor at least 40 years old with multiple myeloma.

The rearrangement links TRBV14 to TRBJ1-4; D call uncertain. Germline CDR1 is SGHDN and CDR2 is FVKESK. The V gene lost 4 bases and the J gene lost 6 bases, with 15 bases spanning the gap. The CDR3 spans 15 residues. The CDR3 DNA is TGTGCCAGCAGCCTACGTGGGGTTTTATATGAAAAACTGTTTTTT. Translation gives CASSLRGVLYEKLFF. Based on the CDR3 plus reference TRBV14 and TRBJ1-4, the full variable domain is EAGVTQFPSHSVIEKGQTVTLRCDPISGHDNLYWYRRVMGKEIKFLLHFVKESKQDESGMPNNRFLAERTGGTYSTLKVQPAELEDSGVYFCASSLRGVLYEKLFFGSGTQLSVL.

This clonotype was detected only a few times. The V call is TRBV5-1, the J call TRBJ1-2; no clear D. V gave up 0 bases and J gave up 6 bases, with 6 bases separating them. This CDR3 has 12 residues. Germline V gene sequence: CDR1 SGHRS, CDR2 YFSETQ. The CDR3 is CASSLAGDGYTF. For the CDR3, the DNA is TGCGCCAGCAGCTTGGCTGGGGATGGCTACACCTTC. Complete variable domain (other parts from reference TRBV5-1 and TRBJ1-2): KAGVTQTPRYLIKTRGQQVTLSCSPISGHRSVSWYQQTPGQGLQFLFEYFSETQRNKGNFPGRFSGRQFSNSRSEMNVSTLELGDSALYLCASSLAGDGYTFGSGTRLTVV.

The sample holds many counts of this clonotype. The V call is TRBV4-1, the J call TRBJ1-1; TRBD1 matches 7 bases. V was pared by 4 bases and J by 9 bases, with 8 bases of the junction left unmatched. Germline CDR1 MGHRA, CDR2 YSYEKL. The CDR3 runs to 13 residues. The CDR3: CASSLWTGSQAFF. CDR3 DNA: TGCGCCAGCAGCCTTTGGACAGGCTCCCAAGCTTTCTTT.

This clonotype was counted ten times or more. The rearrangement joins TRBV20-1 to TRBJ2-5; 7 bases agree with TRBD1. Per germline, CDR1 DFQATT and CDR2 SNEGSKA (reference sequence). After removal of 7 bases from V and 4 bases from J, the junction contained 15 bases not matched to a gene. This CDR3 region has 15 residues. CDR3 loop: CSVRTAGGFLETQYF. CDR3 DNA: TGCAGTGTCAGAACCGCAGGGGGTTTCTTAGAGACCCAGTACTTC.

This clonotype occurred many times. The chain has TRBV4-1 and TRBJ1-5, with D possibly TRBD1 on 6 matching bases. CDR3 length equals 13 residues. With 1 base removed from V and 9 bases from J, the gap between germline ends came to 10 bases. Germline CDR1 is MGHRA and CDR2 is YSYEKL. CDR3 residues: CASSQGGGWPQHF. The CDR3 nucleotides read TGCGCCAGCAGCCAAGGGGGGGGCTGGCCCCAGCATTTT.

The chain is built from TRBV6-1 and TRBJ1-5; 8 nucleotides match TRBD1. This CDR3 spans 14 amino acids. Trimming removed 5 bases from V and 9 bases from J; junction bases left unmatched: 9. CDR1 is MNHNS and CDR2 is SASEGT in the germline V gene. CDR3 region: CASSSGTGDLPQHF. The DNA of the CDR3 is TGTGCCAGCAGTTCCGGGACAGGTGACCTGCCCCAGCATTTT.

This clonotype was seen only a few times. This rearrangement joins TRBV19 to TRBJ2-2; possibly TRBD2 for D (5 bases). This CDR3 comprises 16 residues. CDR1 and CDR2 (germline): LNHDA, SQIVND (reference sequence). Trimming pared 6 bases from V and 5 bases from J, leaving 19 bases between. Here the CDR3 reads CASSTRGPTRTGELFF. The CDR3 nucleotides read TGTGCCAGTAGCACCCGAGGGCCTACCCGGACCGGGGAGCTGTTTTTT.